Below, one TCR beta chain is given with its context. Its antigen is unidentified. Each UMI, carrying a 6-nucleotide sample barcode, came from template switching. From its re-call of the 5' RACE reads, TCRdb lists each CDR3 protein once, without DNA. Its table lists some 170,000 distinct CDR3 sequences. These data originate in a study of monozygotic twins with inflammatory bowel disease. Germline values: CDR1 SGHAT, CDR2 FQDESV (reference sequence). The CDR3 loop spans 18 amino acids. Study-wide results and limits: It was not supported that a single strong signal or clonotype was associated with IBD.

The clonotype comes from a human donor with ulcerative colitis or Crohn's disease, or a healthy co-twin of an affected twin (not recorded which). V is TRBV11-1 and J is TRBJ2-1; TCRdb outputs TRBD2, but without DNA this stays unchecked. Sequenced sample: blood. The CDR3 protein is CANNPVASGSLKNNEQFF.